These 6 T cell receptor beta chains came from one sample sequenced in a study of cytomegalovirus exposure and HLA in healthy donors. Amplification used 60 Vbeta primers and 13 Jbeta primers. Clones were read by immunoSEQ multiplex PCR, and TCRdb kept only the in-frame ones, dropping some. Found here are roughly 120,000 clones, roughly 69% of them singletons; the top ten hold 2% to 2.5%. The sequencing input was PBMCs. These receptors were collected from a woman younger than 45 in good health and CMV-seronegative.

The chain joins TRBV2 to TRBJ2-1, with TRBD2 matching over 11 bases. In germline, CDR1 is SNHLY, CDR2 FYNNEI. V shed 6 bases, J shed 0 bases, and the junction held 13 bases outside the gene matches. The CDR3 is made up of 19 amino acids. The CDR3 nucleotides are TGTGCCAGCAGCGGCCTACGAACTAGCGGGGGCAGCTCCTACAATGAGCAGTTCTTC. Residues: CASSGLRTSGGSSYNEQFF.

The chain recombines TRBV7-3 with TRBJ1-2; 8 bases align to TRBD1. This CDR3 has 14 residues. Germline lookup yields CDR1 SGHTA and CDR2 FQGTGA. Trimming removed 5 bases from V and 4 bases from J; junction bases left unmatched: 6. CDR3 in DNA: TGTGCCAGCAGCCCCCAGGGGGCAGGCTATGGCTACACCTTC. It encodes CASSPQGAGYGYTF. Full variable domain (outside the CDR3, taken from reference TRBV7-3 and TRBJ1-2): GAGVSQTPSNKVTEKGKYVELRCDPISGHTALYWYRQSLGQGPEFLIYFQGTGAADDSGLPNDRFFAVRPEGSVSTLKIQRTERGDSAVYLCASSPQGAGYGYTFGSGTRLTVV.

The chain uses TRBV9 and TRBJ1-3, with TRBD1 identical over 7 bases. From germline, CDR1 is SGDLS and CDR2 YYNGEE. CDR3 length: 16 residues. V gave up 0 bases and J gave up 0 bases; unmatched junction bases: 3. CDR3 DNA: TGTGCCAGCAGCGTAGGGGGACAGATCTCTGGAAACACCATATATTTT. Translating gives CASSVGGQISGNTIYF. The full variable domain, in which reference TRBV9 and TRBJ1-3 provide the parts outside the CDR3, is DSGVTQTPKHLITATGQRVTLRCSPRSGDLSVYWYQQSLDQGLQFLIQYYNGEERAKGNILERFSAQQFPDLHSELNLSSLELGDSALYFCASSVGGQISGNTIYFGEGSWLTVV.

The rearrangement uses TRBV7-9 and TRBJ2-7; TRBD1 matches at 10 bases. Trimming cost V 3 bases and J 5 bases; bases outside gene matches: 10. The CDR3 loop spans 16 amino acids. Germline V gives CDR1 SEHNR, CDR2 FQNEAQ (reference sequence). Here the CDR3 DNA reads TGTGCCAGCAGCTTGACCGCGGGACAGGGGACGAACGAGCAGTACTTC. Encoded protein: CASSLTAGQGTNEQYF.

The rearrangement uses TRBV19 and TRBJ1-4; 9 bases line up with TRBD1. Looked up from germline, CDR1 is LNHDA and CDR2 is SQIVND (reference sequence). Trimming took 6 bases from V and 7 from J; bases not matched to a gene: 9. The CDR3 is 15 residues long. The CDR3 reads CASSLGQGRFEKLFF. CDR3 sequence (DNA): TGTGCCAGTAGCCTAGGACAGGGGCGGTTTGAAAAACTGTTTTTT. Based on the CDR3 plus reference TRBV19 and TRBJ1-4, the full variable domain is DGGITQSPKYLFRKEGQNVTLSCEQNLNHDAMYWYRQDPGQGLRLIYYSQIVNDFQKGDIAEGYSVSREKKESFPLTVTSAQKNPTAFYLCASSLGQGRFEKLFFGSGTQLSVL.

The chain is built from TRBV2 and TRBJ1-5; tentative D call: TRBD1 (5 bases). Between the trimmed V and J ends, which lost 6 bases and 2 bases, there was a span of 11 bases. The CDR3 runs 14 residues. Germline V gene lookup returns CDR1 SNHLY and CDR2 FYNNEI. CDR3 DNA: TGTGCCAGCAGGGCAGGGCCTCGCAATCAGCCCCAGCATTTT. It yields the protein CASRAGPRNQPQHF.